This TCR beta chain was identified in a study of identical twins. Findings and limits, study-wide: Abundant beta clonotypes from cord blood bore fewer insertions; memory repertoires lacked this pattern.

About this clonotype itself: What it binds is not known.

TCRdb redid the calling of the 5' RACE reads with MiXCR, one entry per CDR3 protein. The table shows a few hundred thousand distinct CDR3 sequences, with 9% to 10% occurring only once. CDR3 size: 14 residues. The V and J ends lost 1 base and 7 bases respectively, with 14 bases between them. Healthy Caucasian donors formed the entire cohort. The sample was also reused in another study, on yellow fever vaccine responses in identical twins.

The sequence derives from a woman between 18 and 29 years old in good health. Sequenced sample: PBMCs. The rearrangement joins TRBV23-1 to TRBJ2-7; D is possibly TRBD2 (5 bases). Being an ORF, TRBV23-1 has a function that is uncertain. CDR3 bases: TGCGCCAGCAGTCAATTCACCCTACTAGGGGAGCAGTACTTC. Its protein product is CASSQFTLLGEQYF.